This T cell receptor beta chain was sequenced for a study of human T cells and chemical hapten exposure. This clonotype was recorded at least ten times. TCRdb reanalysed the RACE reads using MiXCR and keeps one entry per CDR3 protein. The sample shows tens of thousands of distinct CDR3 sequences, approximately 6.7% of them seen only once. This CDR3 comprises 15 residues. Trimming removed 4 bases at V and 2 bases at J, with 14 bases between. Specified time point: pre-sensitization, week 0. The sample's treatment: therapeutic diphenylcyclopropenone sensitization with weekly scalp DPC. This chain joins TRBV12-3 or TRBV12-4 and TRBJ2-5; D gene unclear. Material: whole blood, obtained in connection with sensitization to the hapten diphenylcyclopropenone (DPC). The TCR originated in a woman in her thirties with alopecia areata. Some clones in this sample may be carry-over from other donors' samples. In DNA form, the CDR3 reads TGTGCCAGCAGTTCGCAATACGGGCCGCAAGAGACCCAGTACTTC. It translates to CASSSQYGPQETQYF.